These T cell receptor beta chains were read from a single sample in a study of cytomegalovirus exposure and HLA in healthy donors. Sequenced by immunoSEQ multiplex PCR; TCRdb stores in-frame clones only, minus some. The sample lists about 150,000 clones, 65% to 85% occurring once. Material: PBMCs. The receptors were sampled from a boy aged 2-9 years in good health and CMV-seronegative. CDR3s include the opening cysteine and the closing phenylalanine or tryptophan. The order of the fields is clone size, D gene, V gene, J gene, CDR3 DNA, CDR3 protein. The D gene is left open where the match is weak. Not all rows give a size; the values are once, few, many and, for expanded clones, a class.

-	-	TRBV5-5	TRBJ1-4	TGTGCCAGCAGCTTGGCCGCGGAACTGTTTTTT	CASSLAAELFF
-	TRBD2	TRBV5-1	TRBJ2-3	TGCGCCAGCAGCGCGGGACTAGCGGGGGTCCCAGATACGCAGTATTTT	CASSAGLAGVPDTQYF
-	TRBD1	TRBV28	TRBJ1-1	TGTGCCAGCAGACTAGGGGACAGGCAAACTGAAGCTTTCTTT	CASRLGDRQTEAFF
-	TRBD1	TRBV6-5	TRBJ1-2	TGTGCCAGCAGCCCGGACAGGGACTATGGCTACACCTTC	CASSPDRDYGYTF
-	-	TRBV13	TRBJ2-6	TGTGCCAGCAGCTACACAGGGTTTGGGGCCAACGTCCTGACTTTC	CASSYTGFGANVLTF
-	-	TRBV29-1	TRBJ1-2	TGCAGCTTTGAAGGGGGGGACGGCTACACCTTC	CSFEGGDGYTF
-	-	TRBV9	TRBJ2-1	TGTGCCAGCAGCGTAGGAGAGAGCTCCTACAATGAGCAGTTCTTC	CASSVGESSYNEQFF
-	-	TRBV5-8	TRBJ2-3	TGTGCCAGCAGCTCCACACTTGAACTAGTCTCTAGCACAGATACGCAGTATTTT	CASSSTLELVSSTDTQYF
-	-	TRBV2	TRBJ2-2	TGTGCCAGCAGTGAACTTCGACAGGCCACCGGGGAGCTGTTTTTT	CASSELRQATGELFF
-	TRBD2	TRBV5-1	TRBJ2-1	TGCGCCAGCAGCTCCCTCGGGGGGGCAATAGAAGAGCAGTTCTTC	CASSSLGGAIEEQFF
-	TRBD2	TRBV5-1	TRBJ2-5	TGCGCCAGCAGCTTGGTAAAACCGGGACTACAAGAGACCCAGTACTTC	CASSLVKPGLQETQYF
-	TRBD1	TRBV4-3	TRBJ1-1	TGCGCCAGCAGCGACGGACAGGGTGGAACTGAAGCTTTCTTT	CASSDGQGGTEAFF
-	TRBD2	TRBV10-3	TRBJ2-7	TGTGCCATCAGTGATCCGTCACCCCTCGGGACTAGCGAGGGTGAGCCCTACGAGCAGTACTTC	CAISDPSPLGTSEGEPYEQYF
-	TRBD2	TRBV2	TRBJ2-1	TGTGCCAGCAGGTTACTAGCGGGGGCCTACAATGAGCAGTTCTTC	CASRLLAGAYNEQFF
-	-	TRBV9	TRBJ2-5	TGTGCCAGCAGCCCCCGACAGAACCAAGAGACCCAGTACTTC	CASSPRQNQETQYF
-	-	TRBV28	TRBJ1-6	TGTGCCAGCATACCAGGGGCCAATAATTCACCCCTCCACTTT	CASIPGANNSPLHF
-	-	TRBV6-6	TRBJ1-2	TGTGCCAGCAGCATGACAGAAAACTATGGCTACACCTTC	CASSMTENYGYTF
-	TRBD2	TRBV14	TRBJ2-1	TGTGCCAGCAGCAATGTTGAGTGGACTAGCGGGAGATGGTACAATGAGCAGTTCTTC	CASSNVEWTSGRWYNEQFF
-	TRBD2	TRBV13	TRBJ2-1	TGTGCCAGCAGCTCGCGTTCGAGCGGGAGGGCCAATGAGCAGTTCTTC	CASSSRSSGRANEQFF
few	TRBD2	TRBV27	TRBJ2-1	TGTGCCAGCAGTGCAGGACTAGCGGATTACTACAATGAGCAGTTCTTC	CASSAGLADYYNEQFF
-	-	TRBV18	TRBJ2-7	TGTGCCAGCTCACCCCAGGCGACGGACTCCTACGAGCAGTACTTC	CASSPQATDSYEQYF
-	TRBD1	TRBV19	TRBJ1-5	TGTGCCAGTAGTATAGGCGACAGGGGACAGCCCCAGCATTTT	CASSIGDRGQPQHF
-	-	TRBV5-1	TRBJ2-3	TGCGCCAGCAGCTTGGAAGGGGGCACAGATACGCAGTATTTT	CASSLEGGTDTQYF
-	-	TRBV4-2	TRBJ2-2	TGTGCCAGCAGCCAACTCCTAAGTGGAGACTCGAACACCGGGGAGCTGTTTTTT	CASSQLLSGDSNTGELFF
-	TRBD2	TRBV30	TRBJ2-7	TGTGCCTGGACAAGGACTAGCGGGGAATTCTACGAGCAGTACTTC	CAWTRTSGEFYEQYF
-	TRBD1	TRBV5-1	TRBJ1-6	TGCGCCAGCAGCTTGGAGACAGGGGTGAGCTCCTATAATTCACCCCTCCACTTT	CASSLETGVSSYNSPLHF